The clone carrying this TCR beta chain was seen just once. Germline values: CDR1 SEHNR, CDR2 FQNEAQ (reference sequence). Trimming took 3 bases from V and 8 from J, leaving 16 bases between them. CDR3 length: 14 residues. In the original workflow: By means of reference gene primer amplification, nucleated cell counts were estimated. The repertoire was sequenced with immunoSEQ multiplex PCR; TCRdb's copy has only in-frame clones and lacks some. The D gene and trimming were derived from the DNA, and the V and J assignments and clone size from that table. The sample consists of about 46,000 clones, roughly 88% of them appearing once. This entry belongs to a study of blood T cell repertoires in COVID-19. Study information: Samples taken during acute and convalescent COVID-19 were collected in the United States, Italy and Spain. PBMCs, B-cell-depleted T cells, or T cells provided the cDNA or gDNA that made up the material.

Followed over time, Seattle patients had been enrolled while infection was active. Specimen: peripheral blood. The clonotype comes from a woman at least 80 years old with COVID-19, enrolled during active disease. This chain connects TRBV7-9 to TRBJ1-2; D ambiguous. As DNA, the CDR3 is TGTGCCAGCAGCTTTCTTTTGTTGGGAGGCGGCTACACCTTC. It specifies CASSFLLLGGGYTF.